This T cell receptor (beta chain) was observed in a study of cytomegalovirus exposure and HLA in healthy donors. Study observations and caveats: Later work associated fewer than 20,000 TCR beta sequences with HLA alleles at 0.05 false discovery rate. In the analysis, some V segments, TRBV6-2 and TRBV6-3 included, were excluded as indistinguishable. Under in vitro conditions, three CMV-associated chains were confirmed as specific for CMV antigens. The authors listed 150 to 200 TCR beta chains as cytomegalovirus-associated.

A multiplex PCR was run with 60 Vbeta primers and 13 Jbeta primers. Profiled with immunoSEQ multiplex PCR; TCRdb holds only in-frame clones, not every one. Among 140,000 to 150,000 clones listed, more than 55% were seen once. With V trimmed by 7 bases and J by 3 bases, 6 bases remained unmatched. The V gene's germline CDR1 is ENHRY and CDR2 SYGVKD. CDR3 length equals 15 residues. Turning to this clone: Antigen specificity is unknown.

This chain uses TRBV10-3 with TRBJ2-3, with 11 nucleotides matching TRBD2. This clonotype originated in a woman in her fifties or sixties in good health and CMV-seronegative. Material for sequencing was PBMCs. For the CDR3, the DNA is TGTGCCATCACCCCGGGACTAGCGGTAACAGATACGCAGTATTTT. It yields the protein CAITPGLAVTDTQYF.